The clone carrying this T cell receptor beta chain was observed many times. Antigen: not known. This entry is derived from a study of T cells in Graves' hyperthyroidism and ophthalmopathy. Study results and caveats: In simple terms, a model built on 13 V-J features told ophthalmopathy apart from stable hyperthyroidism. Among clonotypes expanded in thyroid above 0.001, most were also found in blood. Model-based prediction identified ophthalmopathy a median approximately 6 months prior to its onset.

The germline CDR1 and CDR2 sequences are SNHLY and FYNNEI. This CDR3 has 12 amino acids. V was pared by 7 bases and J by 2 bases, with 9 bases between. Lactation, pregnancy, other autoimmune disease or uncontrolled infection excluded patients. The source material, RNA transcripts, was used to amplify TCR beta CDR3 regions. Using the HTBI primer set, a first-round RT-PCR was run on the TCR CDR3. TCRdb reanalysed the multiplex PCR reads using MiXCR and keeps one entry per CDR3 protein. Of 480,000 or so distinct CDR3 sequences in the sample, over 45% are singletons; the top ten hold around 47%. The material sequenced was peripheral blood or thyroid tissue (not recorded which). V and J are TRBV2 and TRBJ2-7; D is undetermined. This TCR derives from an adult woman with Graves' disease, either hyperthyroidism or ophthalmopathy (not recorded which). CDR3 nucleotides: TGTGCCAGCACCCAACTGCCCTACGAGCAGTACTTC. Translation gives CASTQLPYEQYF.